This T cell receptor beta chain was identified in a study of persistence of HIV-infected CD4 T cells. Overall study findings and caveats: CMV- and Gag-responding cells had lower TCRbeta richness than CD3/CD28-responding cells. Antigen-responding cells were enriched for degenerate expanded CDR3beta sequences.

The CDR3 runs to 15 residues. Trimming took 0 bases from V and 7 from J, leaving 13 bases between them. Germline V CDR1 and CDR2: SGHDN, FVKESK. The immunoSEQ assay was version 4, run in survey mode. Here immunoSEQ multiplex PCR was the method, and the copy in TCRdb shows in-frame clones only, minus some. This sample has 25,000 to 35,000 clones, with around 80% found just once. The stimulus was lysate of CMV-infected fibroblasts, around 10 ug/mL. Sorted nonresponding memory CD4+ T cells were CD40L-negative, CD69-negative, CD45RO-high. Anti-CD28/CD49d costimulation, CD40-blocking antibody and enfuvirtide were given to CD8-depleted PBMCs for 15 to 20 hours. As to this clone: Its antigen remains unidentified.

The sample was CD4+ T cells sorted from PBMCs after roughly 18-hour stimulation, taken from a patient who received antiretroviral therapy. The rearrangement joins TRBV14 to TRBJ2-1, with D perhaps given as TRBD1 or TRBD2 (5 bases each). The clonotype was recovered from an adult woman with HIV who was CMV-seropositive. Here the CDR3 DNA reads TGTGCCAGCAGCCAAGATGCTTTGAGGGGTAATGAGCAGTTCTTC. Protein: CASSQDALRGNEQFF.